Listed below are T cell receptor beta chains from one sample, sequenced in a study of cytomegalovirus exposure and HLA in healthy donors. Method: immunoSEQ multiplex PCR; TCRdb's copy keeps in-frame clones and lacks some. The data show 150,000 or so clones, 60% to 80% seen once. Sequencing was done on a sample of PBMCs. Receptors originate from a man aged 25-45 years in good health and CMV-seropositive. Both conserved end residues are trimmed from each CDR3.

v_call: TRBV19
cdr3_aa: ASTITAGPYEQY

v_call: TRBV25-1
cdr3_aa: ASSVHLTGDETQY

v_call: TRBV7-7
cdr3_aa: ASSPLGTQGFDGYT

v_call: TRBV5-1
cdr3_aa: ASSPGTGLNEQY

v_call: TRBV7-9
cdr3_aa: ASSSSSLNTEAF

v_call: TRBV7-2
cdr3_aa: ASSLEGPWNEQY

v_call: TRBV28
cdr3_aa: ASGQSSTDTQY

v_call: TRBV5-1
cdr3_aa: ASSVGQANTGELF

v_call: TRBV19
cdr3_aa: ASSMYFNQPQH

v_call: TRBV5-1
cdr3_aa: ASGTGTAQETQY

v_call: TRBV7-2
cdr3_aa: ASSLTGEDTQY

v_call: TRBV7-7
cdr3_aa: ASSLELGGLNEQF

v_call: TRBV6-6
cdr3_aa: ASSYNRDREVYEQY

v_call: TRBV5-8
cdr3_aa: ASSPRSGFYSNQPQH

v_call: TRBV4-2
cdr3_aa: ASSQYREGYGYT

v_call: TRBV5-5
cdr3_aa: ASSLQGLPEAF

v_call: TRBV28
cdr3_aa: ASSPPGQGVEQY

v_call: TRBV5-4
cdr3_aa: ASSLRRGQPTDTQY

v_call: TRBV19
cdr3_aa: ASSKTGTGAYGYT

v_call: TRBV19
cdr3_aa: ASSSEGWGTGELF

v_call: TRBV21-1
cdr3_aa: ASSKGPRAGGNTEAF

v_call: TRBV27
cdr3_aa: ASSLAGGHADTQY

v_call: TRBV7-9
cdr3_aa: ASSPRSTATNEKLF

v_call: TRBV20-1
cdr3_aa: SAEGYRV

v_call: TRBV6-1
cdr3_aa: ASSGLAGDTGELF

v_call: TRBV30
cdr3_aa: AWDLAVSYEQY

v_call: TRBV6-1
cdr3_aa: ASSDAGYT

v_call: TRBV4-2
cdr3_aa: ASSRDRSPAGKNIQY

v_call: TRBV4-2
cdr3_aa: ASSQEDRGLNEAF

v_call: TRBV28
cdr3_aa: ATIGLAWEQY

v_call: TRBV29-1
cdr3_aa: SVESGGPQH

v_call: TRBV7-2
cdr3_aa: ASSFSDLLQETQY

v_call: TRBV30
cdr3_aa: AETTGLGPGDTQY

v_call: TRBV6-5
cdr3_aa: ASKTRDGGTYEQY

v_call: TRBV29-1
cdr3_aa: SVAGNTNTEAF

v_call: TRBV10-3
cdr3_aa: AISESIGQGSQY

v_call: TRBV28
cdr3_aa: ASSLPLTGLDQPQH

v_call: TRBV4-2
cdr3_aa: ASSQGLAVSYEQY

v_call: TRBV5-1
cdr3_aa: ASSQGQGGAGELF

v_call: TRBV2
cdr3_aa: ASSWGERNQPQH

v_call: TRBV19
cdr3_aa: ASSISVSGYNEQF

v_call: TRBV5-1
cdr3_aa: ASSLGDTSGRDASYEQY

v_call: TRBV7-8
cdr3_aa: ASSLDQAYNQPQH

v_call: TRBV6-1
cdr3_aa: ASSARRATGNTIY

v_call: TRBV5-1
cdr3_aa: ASSLIAIDEQF

v_call: TRBV7-2
cdr3_aa: ASSLVVLGANYGYT

v_call: TRBV7-2
cdr3_aa: ASSPRTPHSYNEQF

v_call: TRBV18
cdr3_aa: ASSPTVAIERMNTEAF

v_call: TRBV27
cdr3_aa: ASSVTGFSYEQY

v_call: TRBV15
cdr3_aa: ATSSSGAAYEQY